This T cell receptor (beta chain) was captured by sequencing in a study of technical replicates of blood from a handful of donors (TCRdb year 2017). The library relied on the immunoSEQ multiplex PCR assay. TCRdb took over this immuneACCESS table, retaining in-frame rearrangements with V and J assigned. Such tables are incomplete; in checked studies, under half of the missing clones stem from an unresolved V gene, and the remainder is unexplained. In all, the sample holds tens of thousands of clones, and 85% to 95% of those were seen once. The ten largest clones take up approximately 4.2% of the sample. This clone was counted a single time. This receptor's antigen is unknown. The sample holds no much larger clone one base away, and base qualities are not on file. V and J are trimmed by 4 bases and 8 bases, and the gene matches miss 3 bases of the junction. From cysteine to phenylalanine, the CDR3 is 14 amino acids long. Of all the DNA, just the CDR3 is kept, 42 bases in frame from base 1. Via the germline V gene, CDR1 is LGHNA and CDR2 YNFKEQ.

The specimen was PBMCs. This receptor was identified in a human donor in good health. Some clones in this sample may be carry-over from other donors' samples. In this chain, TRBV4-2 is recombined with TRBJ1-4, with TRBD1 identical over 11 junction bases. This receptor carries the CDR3 CASSRDRGNEKLFF. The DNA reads TGTGCCAGCAGCCGGGACAGGGGGAACGAAAAACTGTTTTTT.